This TCR beta chain was recorded in a study of identical twins. Study findings and constraints: Some out-of-frame alpha sequences were shared by twins, and these showed excess low generation probability. Fewer insertions characterized abundant cord blood beta clonotypes, whereas memory repertoires showed none.

This clonotype was picked up many times. Its antigen is still unknown. The CDR3 spans 15 residues. With 2 bases removed from V and 6 bases from J, the gap between germline ends came to 15 bases. TCRdb itself ran the 5' RACE reads through MiXCR, one entry per CDR3 protein. Seen here are hundreds of thousands of distinct CDR3 sequences, over 5% observed once, and the top ten hold 1.5% to 2%. This sequence joins TRBV12-3 or TRBV12-4 and TRBJ2-3; maybe TRBD2 (7 bases). The TCR comes from a man between 18 and 35 years old in good health. The sequencing sample was made of naive T cells sorted from blood. The CDR3, as DNA: TGTGCCAGCAGTTTAACCCCCGGGGGGCCGGATACGCAGTATTTT. This translates into CASSLTPGGPDTQYF.